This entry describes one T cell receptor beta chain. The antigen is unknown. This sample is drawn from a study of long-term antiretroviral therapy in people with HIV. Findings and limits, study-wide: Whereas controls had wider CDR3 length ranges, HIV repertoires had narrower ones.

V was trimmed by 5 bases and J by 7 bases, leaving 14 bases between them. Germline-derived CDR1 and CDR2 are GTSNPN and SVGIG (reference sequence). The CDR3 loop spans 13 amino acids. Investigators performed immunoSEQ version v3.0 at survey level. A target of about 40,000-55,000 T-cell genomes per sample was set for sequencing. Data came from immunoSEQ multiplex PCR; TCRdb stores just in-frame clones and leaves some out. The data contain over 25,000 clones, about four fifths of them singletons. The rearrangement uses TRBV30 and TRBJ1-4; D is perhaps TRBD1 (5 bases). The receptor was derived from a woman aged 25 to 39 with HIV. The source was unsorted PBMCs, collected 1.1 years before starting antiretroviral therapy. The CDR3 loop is CAWQWQGGEKLFF. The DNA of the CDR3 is TGTGCCTGGCAATGGCAGGGAGGTGAAAAACTGTTTTTT.